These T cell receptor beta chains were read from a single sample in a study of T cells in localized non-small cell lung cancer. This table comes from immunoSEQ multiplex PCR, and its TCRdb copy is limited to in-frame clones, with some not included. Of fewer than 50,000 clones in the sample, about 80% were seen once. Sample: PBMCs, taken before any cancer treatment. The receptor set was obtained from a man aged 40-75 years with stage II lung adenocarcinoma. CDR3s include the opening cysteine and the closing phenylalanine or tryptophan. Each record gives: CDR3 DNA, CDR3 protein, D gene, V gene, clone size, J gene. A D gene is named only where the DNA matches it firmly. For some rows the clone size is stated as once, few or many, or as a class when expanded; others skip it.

TGTGCCAGCAGTGAAGGACAGCCCACGACCCAGTACTTC CASSEGQPTTQYF - TRBV2 - TRBJ2-5
TGCAGCGTTGAAGGGTCCGGGACGGGAAACACCGGGGAGCTGTTTTTT CSVEGSGTGNTGELFF - TRBV29-1 few TRBJ2-2
TGTGCCAGCAGTTTAAAGGGGAGCTCCTACAATGAGCAGTTCTTC CASSLKGSSYNEQFF - TRBV28 few TRBJ2-1
TGTGCCAGCACTCGCGGGGTATCCTACGAGCAGTACTTC CASTRGVSYEQYF - TRBV6-1 - TRBJ2-7
TGTGCCAGTAGTACCGGACAGGGGGATAATAAAAACATTCAGTACTTC CASSTGQGDNKNIQYF TRBD1 TRBV19 - TRBJ2-4
TGTGCCAGCAGCTCCGCCCGTAATGAAAAACTGTTTTTT CASSSARNEKLFF - TRBV7-9 few TRBJ1-4
TGTGCCACCCGACAGTACAATGAGCAGTTCTTC CATRQYNEQFF - TRBV27 - TRBJ2-1
TGTGCCAGTAGTCCACTCCATGCCGGCACCTATGGCTACACCTTC CASSPLHAGTYGYTF - TRBV19 - TRBJ1-2
TGTGCCTGTGAAACAGGAGAGACCCAGTACTTC CACETGETQYF - TRBV30 once TRBJ2-5
TGCAGCGTTAGCATAACCACTAGGGGCAAAAACATTCAGTACTTC CSVSITTRGKNIQYF - TRBV29-1 - TRBJ2-4
TGTGCCAGCAGACTCAACGGGGAACGTGAGCAGTTCTTC CASRLNGEREQFF - TRBV28 - TRBJ2-1
TGTGCCAGCAGCTTGCGGGGATTGGGCACAGATACGCAGTATTTT CASSLRGLGTDTQYF - TRBV7-2 - TRBJ2-3
TGTGCCATCAGCGAGGGCCAGGCATCTCAGCCCCAGCATTTT CAISEGQASQPQHF - TRBV10-3 - TRBJ1-5
TGTGCCAGCAGCGGACGGCCAGGGGAGACCCAGTACTTC CASSGRPGETQYF - TRBV7-7 - TRBJ2-5
TGTGCCAGCAGCTTCAACCGGGGAGAGAATGAGCAGTTCTTC CASSFNRGENEQFF - TRBV7-2 - TRBJ2-1
TGTGCCAGCAGCTTAGTATCACCAGGAGCAGATACGCAGTATTTT CASSLVSPGADTQYF - TRBV7-9 once TRBJ2-3
TGTGCCAGCAGTTGGACTAGTCGGAGCAATGAGCAGTTCTTC CASSWTSRSNEQFF TRBD2 TRBV6-5 - TRBJ2-1
TGTGCCAGCAGATCCCTAGGGAGCGGGAGAAACGAGCAGTACTTC CASRSLGSGRNEQYF TRBD2 TRBV28 - TRBJ2-7
TGTGCCAGCAGCTTAGATGCGGGGCCATACAATGAGCAGTTCTTC CASSLDAGPYNEQFF - TRBV7-2 - TRBJ2-1
TGTGCCAGCAGTGGGACTAGCGGGAGGGCCCAGGATACGCAGTATTTT CASSGTSGRAQDTQYF TRBD2 TRBV28 - TRBJ2-3
TGTGCCAGCAGCCCCACGGCGCAGTCCGGGGGGGGGCAGTACTTC CASSPTAQSGGGQYF TRBD2 TRBV7-9 - TRBJ2-7
TGTGCCAGCAGTCCAACCCGGACAGGAGCAGATACGCAGTATTTT CASSPTRTGADTQYF TRBD1 TRBV6-4 - TRBJ2-3
TGTGCCAGTAGCTCGGGACAGGGGCCCCAAGAGACCCAGTACTTC CASSSGQGPQETQYF TRBD1 TRBV19 - TRBJ2-5
TGTGCCAGCAGCCGGACTAGCGGCCTCTACGAGCAGTACTTC CASSRTSGLYEQYF TRBD2 TRBV7-9 - TRBJ2-7
TGTGCCAGTACCCCTCAGGCCCTATTGAGCAATCAGCCCCAGCATTTT CASTPQALLSNQPQHF - TRBV19 - TRBJ1-5
TGCGCCAGCAGCTCAACAGGGGGCCAAGAGACCCAGTACTTC CASSSTGGQETQYF TRBD1 TRBV5-1 - TRBJ2-5
TGTGCCAGCAGCAAAGCGGTGACAGGGGCCGCCCCCGCCTCCGAAGCTTTCTTT CASSKAVTGAAPASEAFF - TRBV21-1 - TRBJ1-1
TGTGCCAGCAGTTTCCGAGTAGAAGAGACCCAGTACTTC CASSFRVEETQYF - TRBV27 - TRBJ2-5
TGTGCCAGCAGCCGAACAAAGGACAGGGCCTACGAGCAGTACTTC CASSRTKDRAYEQYF TRBD1 TRBV2 medium-sized TRBJ2-7
TGTGCCAGCATGGGAGTCAGCTCCTACAATGAGCAGTTCTTC CASMGVSSYNEQFF - TRBV6-5 - TRBJ2-1
TGTGCCAGCAGCCCTCTTTGGGCCTCCTACGAGCAGTACTTC CASSPLWASYEQYF - TRBV14 - TRBJ2-7
TGTGCCAGCAGGGTAAACAGGGTTGATGAGCAGTTCTTC CASRVNRVDEQFF - TRBV25-1 - TRBJ2-1
TGTGCCAGCAGCGTAGAAACTAGCGGGAACACAGATACGCAGTATTTT CASSVETSGNTDTQYF TRBD2 TRBV9 - TRBJ2-3
TGTGCCACCAGCAGAGATCCCACAGGGCGGGACGAGCAGTACTTC CATSRDPTGRDEQYF - TRBV15 - TRBJ2-7
TGTGCCAGCAGCTCGGCCTCTTCACCGGAGACCCAGTACTTC CASSSASSPETQYF - TRBV7-3 - TRBJ2-5
TGTGCCAGCAGCCTAGGGACTAGCCCCAATGAGCAGTTCTTC CASSLGTSPNEQFF TRBD2 TRBV5-4 - TRBJ2-1
TGTGCCAGCAGTCCCGACAGGGAAGCTTTCTTT CASSPDREAFF - TRBV28 - TRBJ1-1
TGTGCCAGTCGTCCCAGGGGGCGAACTACTGAAGCTTTCTTT CASRPRGRTTEAFF TRBD1 TRBV30 - TRBJ1-1
TGTGCCAGCAGTGAAGCGATAGGGCAGCTTGGGGGGGAGCAGTACTTC CASSEAIGQLGGEQYF - TRBV2 - TRBJ2-7
TGTGCCAGCAGTGATACGGCTGGAAACACCATATATTTT CASSDTAGNTIYF - TRBV6-5 - TRBJ1-3
TGTGCCAGCAGTTCATCCCGCCGACAGGGCCACGAAAAACTGTTTTTT CASSSSRRQGHEKLFF TRBD1 TRBV27 - TRBJ1-4
TGCGCCAGCAGCCCCGGGACTAGCGGGAGCTGGGGTCGGGGCACAGATACGCAGTATTTT CASSPGTSGSWGRGTDTQYF TRBD2 TRBV4-1 once TRBJ2-3